This T cell receptor (beta chain) was recovered during a study of blood T cell dynamics during melanoma immunotherapy. As for the study in general: Metastatic melanoma patients received first-line pembrolizumab or nivolumab plus ipilimumab.

Time point: week 3, after first cycle of checkpoint inhibitor. Patients had no prior systemic cancer treatment, immunosuppressants or other active cancers. The study's findings and limits: Immune-effector CD8+ cells best matched cell-free DNA CDR3 sequences and were most clonal.

With regard to this clone: Its specificity is not known.

Produced via immunoSEQ multiplex PCR; TCRdb's table is partial and in-frame only. The sample carries about 16,000 clones, 94% recorded once. The CDR3 is made up of 14 amino acids. V trimming: 8 bases; J trimming: 6 bases; junction bases outside the gene matches: 12. The germline V gene encodes CDR1 WSHSY and CDR2 SAAADI. The rearrangement joins TRBV10-2 to TRBJ2-7, with TRBD2 matching 8 bases. The source was effector memory CD8+ T cells from blood, collected from a patient treated with checkpoint blockade. The origin of this receptor is a human donor with melanoma. In nucleotides, the CDR3 is TGCGCCAGCGGGGTCGGGACTAGAGGCGGCGAGCAGTACTTC. Protein product: CASGVGTRGGEQYF.